The 25 T cell receptor beta chains below were found in one sample sequenced in a study of T-cell memory formation after mild COVID-19. TCRdb reprocessed the 5' RACE reads via MiXCR and lists one record per CDR3 protein. This table has about 620,000 distinct CDR3 sequences, roughly 18% appearing once. The specimen sequenced was PBMCs or a T cell subset sorted from them (not recorded which). The receptors here all came from an adult woman who had mild COVID-19 (a few samples of this study predate the infection). Cell type and time point are not known.

This clonotype has only a few counts. This chain uses TRBV20-1 with TRBJ2-7; tentatively, D is TRBD1 (5 bases). Germline V gene data show CDR1 as DFQATT and CDR2 as SNEGSKA (reference sequence). V dropped 6 bases and J dropped 2 bases, with 20 bases sitting between them. The CDR3 consists of 15 residues. The chain's CDR3 is CSARSWAEDTYEQYF. CDR3 sequence (DNA): TGCAGTGCCCGCTCCTGGGCAGAGGACACCTACGAGCAGTACTTC.

This clonotype was recorded a few times. The chain carries TRBV18 and TRBJ2-1; D is uncertain. Looked up from germline, CDR1 is KGHSH and CDR2 is LQKENI. V was trimmed by 3 bases and J by 5 bases, leaving 14 bases between them. CDR3 length: 15 amino acids. The CDR3 coding sequence is TGTGCCAGCTCACCTAACGGTCTAGGCAACAATGAGCAGTTCTTC. It encodes CASSPNGLGNNEQFF.

In its sample, this clonotype was seen a few times. The chain couples TRBV11-2 to TRBJ2-7; 10 bases match TRBD2. The CDR3 spans 15 residues. The ends lost 3 bases at V and 2 bases at J; junction bases unmatched: 4. Germline lookup yields CDR1 SGHAT and CDR2 FQNNGV. This chain's CDR3 is CASSFLAGATYEQYF. The CDR3 DNA follows: TGTGCCAGCAGCTTTCTAGCGGGGGCGACCTACGAGCAGTACTTC.

A few counts support this clonotype. The V gene is TRBV6-4, the J gene TRBJ2-7; tentative D call: TRBD1 (5 bases). The V end was cut by 2 bases, the J end by 5 bases, with 22 bases between. CDR1 and CDR2 from the germline V gene are MRHNA and SNTAGT. The CDR3 runs 17 residues. CDR3 region: CASSDTLWGRESHEQYF. The CDR3 DNA reads as TGTGCCAGCAGTGACACTCTTTGGGGCAGGGAATCCCACGAGCAGTACTTC.

This clonotype has only a few counts. The genes are TRBV29-1 and TRBJ2-1, with 7 bases lining up with TRBD2. Looked up from germline, CDR1 is SQVTM and CDR2 is ANQGSEA. Losses at the gene ends were 2 bases for V and 4 bases for J; bases not matched to a gene: 5. The CDR3 totals 14 residues. The CDR3 loop reads CSVEKRGVYNEQFF. The DNA for the CDR3 is TGCAGCGTTGAAAAACGGGGGGTTTACAATGAGCAGTTCTTC.

This clonotype was seen ten or more times. DNA of the CDR3: TGTGCCAGCAGTTTACGACAGGGGGCCTACAATGAGCAGTTCTTC. Translated, it gives CASSLRQGAYNEQFF. The chain combines TRBV12-3 or TRBV12-4 with TRBJ2-1; 9 nucleotides agree with TRBD1. V gave up 2 bases and J gave up 2 bases; unmatched junction bases: 1. There are 15 residues in the CDR3.

A few counts support this clonotype. The chain employs TRBV5-1 and TRBJ2-5, with a tentative D call TRBD2 (5 bases). Trimming cost V 3 bases and J 1 base, with 16 bases left between them. The germline V gene has CDR1 SGHRS and CDR2 YFSETQ. The CDR3 loop spans 16 amino acids. The CDR3 sequence is CASSSGIELGQETQYF. The CDR3 region has the DNA TGCGCCAGCAGCTCGGGGATTGAACTAGGCCAAGAGACCCAGTACTTC.

J is TRBJ1-1 and V is TRBV5-1; the D gene is possibly TRBD1 (5 bases). V was cut by 0 bases and J by 0 bases, with 9 bases left in between. Germline CDR1 SGHRS, CDR2 YFSETQ. This CDR3 comprises 15 residues. CDR3 DNA: TGCGCCAGCAGCTTGGGGGGACCCTTGAACACTGAAGCTTTCTTT. This translates into CASSLGGPLNTEAFF.

This clonotype was seen more than once but under ten times. The chain combines TRBV12-3 or TRBV12-4 with TRBJ1-2; TRBD1 matches 10 bases. J was trimmed by 2 bases and V by 7 bases; bases with no gene match: 4. This CDR3 has 14 amino acids. For the CDR3, the DNA is TGTGCCAGCACCAGACAGGGGGCGAACTATGGCTACACCTTC. Amino acid sequence: CASTRQGANYGYTF.

This clonotype was detected only a few times. CDR3 DNA: TGTGCCAGCAGTCCCTCGGCGGGTATGCGGGACAATGAGCAGTTCTTC. Protein sequence: CASSPSAGMRDNEQFF. This rearrangement joins TRBV6-2 or TRBV6-3 to TRBJ2-1, with TRBD2 as a possible D gene (5 bases). The germline gives CDR1 MNHEY, CDR2 SVGEGT. CDR3 length: 16 residues. The V and J ends lost 5 bases and 5 bases respectively, with 19 bases between them.

This clonotype was detected many times. The CDR3 DNA is TGCAGCGTTGAACCCGCTGGGGGCTACCAAGAGACCCAGTACTTC. Protein sequence: CSVEPAGGYQETQYF. The chain links TRBV29-1 to TRBJ2-5; D perhaps matches TRBD1 (6 bases). The V end lost 2 bases, the J end lost 0 bases, and 13 bases lay between the germline ends. The CDR3 is made up of 15 amino acids. CDR1 is SQVTM, CDR2 ANQGSEA, per germline.

CDR3 coding DNA: TGTGCCAGCACTATGTTGGGTAGTTTCGCGGGCGGCTACACCTTC. This gives the protein CASTMLGSFAGGYTF. J is TRBJ1-2 and V is TRBV3-1; D unclear. Deletions cut 7 bases from V and 8 bases from J, with 23 bases between. Germline lookup yields CDR1 LGHDT and CDR2 YNNKEL (reference sequence). The CDR3 totals 15 residues.

CDR3 protein: CASIDRGMSYNEQFF. The CDR3 coding sequence is TGTGCCAGCATCGATAGGGGGATGTCCTACAATGAGCAGTTCTTC. The genes are TRBV7-2 and TRBJ2-1, with a possible D match to TRBD1 (6 bases). Germline V gene sequence: CDR1 SGHTA, CDR2 FQGNSA. V lost 7 bases and J lost 1, with 14 bases in between. The CDR3 is 15 residues long.

In DNA form, the CDR3 reads TGCGCCAGCAGGTCCACTACCGCCGAGACCCAGTACTTC. Its protein is CASRSTTAETQYF. The chain carries TRBV5-1 and TRBJ2-5; no clear D gene. The CDR3 totals 13 residues. V lost 5 bases, J lost 5 bases, and 13 bases lay in between. The germline gives CDR1 SGHRS, CDR2 YFSETQ.

V gene TRBV4-1 combines with J gene TRBJ2-7, with D perhaps matching TRBD2 (5 bases). The CDR3 length is 16 residues. Trimming left V 3 bases short and J 2 bases short, with 17 bases between. CDR1 and CDR2 from the germline V gene are MGHRA and YSYEKL. In DNA, the CDR3 is TGCGCCAGCAGCCACCCGCTACGAGGGCGTACCTACGAGCAGTACTTC. Translated: CASSHPLRGRTYEQYF.

This clonotype occurred a few times. J is TRBJ2-1 and V is TRBV15; possible D gene TRBD2, 5 bases. The germline gives CDR1 LNHNV, CDR2 YYDKDF (reference sequence). The length of the CDR3 is 13 residues. V was shortened by 0 bases and J by 8 bases, with 8 bases between the two germline ends. CDR3 bases: TGTGCCACCAGCAGAGATACGCGGGATGAGCAGTTCTTC. Translated: CATSRDTRDEQFF. The whole variable domain, filled in from reference TRBV15 and TRBJ2-1, reads DAMVIQNPRYQVTQFGKPVTLSCSQTLNHNVMYWYQQKSSQAPKLLFHYYDKDFNNEADTPDNFQSRRPNTSFCFLDIRSPGLGDTAMYLCATSRDTRDEQFFGPGTRLTVL.

The chain is built from TRBV9 and TRBJ1-3; 9 nucleotides match TRBD1. Germline lookup yields CDR1 SGDLS and CDR2 YYNGEE. The V segment lost 0 bases and the J segment 6 bases; nucleotides outside the gene matches: 4. The CDR3 is made up of 15 amino acids. The CDR3 reads CASSVEGQGSNTIYF. The CDR3 nucleotides read TGTGCCAGCAGCGTAGAGGGACAGGGTTCAAACACCATATATTTT.

V gene TRBV5-4 combines with J gene TRBJ2-1; D call uncertain. The germline V gene encodes CDR1 SGHNT and CDR2 YYREEE (reference sequence). Trimming took off 4 bases at V and 4 bases at J, with 6 bases between the two ends. The CDR3 contains 12 residues. The CDR3 spells CASSHGYNEQFF. The CDR3 nucleotides are TGTGCCAGCAGCCACGGATACAATGAGCAGTTCTTC. Full variable domain (missing parts from reference TRBV5-4 and TRBJ2-1): ETGVTQSPTHLIKTRGQQVTLRCSSQSGHNTVSWYQQALGQGPQFIFQYYREEENGRGNFPPRFSGLQFPNYSSELNVNALELDDSALYLCASSHGYNEQFFGPGTRLTVL.

The rearrangement joins TRBV12-3 or TRBV12-4 to TRBJ1-5; D is uncertain. V was pared by 3 bases and J by 4 bases, with 13 bases between. The CDR3 has 15 amino acids. The CDR3 nucleotides are TGTGCCAGCAGTTTGTCCGGCGGCCGAAATCAGCCCCAGCATTTT. Translated, it gives CASSLSGGRNQPQHF.

This clonotype was observed a few times. The chain combines TRBV5-1 with TRBJ1-4, with D unresolved. There are 14 residues in the CDR3. The V end was cut by 3 bases, the J end by 0 bases, with 6 bases between. Germline V gives CDR1 SGHRS, CDR2 YFSETQ. This CDR3 is CASSSDATNEKLFF. CDR3 nucleotide sequence: TGCGCCAGCAGCTCGGACGCAACTAATGAAAAACTGTTTTTT.

The chain uses TRBV7-3 and TRBJ2-3; 12 bases fit TRBD2. The germline V gene has CDR1 SGHTA and CDR2 FQGTGA. The CDR3 runs to 14 residues. Trimming at V came to 0 bases and at J to 14 bases, leaving 6 bases not matched to a gene. CDR3 sequence (DNA): TGTGCCAGCAGCTTAACCCCGACTAGCGGGAGTGTGTATTTT. This sequence encodes CASSLTPTSGSVYF.

This clonotype has only a few counts. The chain links TRBV5-6 to TRBJ2-1, with TRBD2 identical over 12 bases. The V gene's germline CDR1 is SGHDT and CDR2 YYEEEE. The J segment lost 6 bases and the V segment lost 4 bases, leaving 8 bases of the junction unmatched. The CDR3 runs to 16 residues. In DNA form, the CDR3 reads TGTGCCAGCAGCGCTCCGGGACTAGCGGGTTCCAATGAGCAGTTCTTC. This translates into CASSAPGLAGSNEQFF.

The chain has TRBV7-9 and TRBJ1-1, with TRBD1 identical over 7 bases. The CDR3 runs to 13 residues. The V gene's germline CDR1 is SEHNR and CDR2 FQNEAQ (reference sequence). The J segment lost 10 bases and the V segment lost 5 bases, leaving 10 bases of the junction unmatched. The CDR3, as DNA: TGTGCCAGCAGCCCAGGGACAGCCCAGGGAGCTTTCTTT. Translation gives CASSPGTAQGAFF.

The chain recombines TRBV15 with TRBJ2-7; 8 bases are shared with TRBD2. V dropped 3 bases and J dropped 5; count of bases not matched to a gene: 15. The CDR3 is made up of 17 amino acids. Germline CDR1 is LNHNV and CDR2 is YYDKDF (reference sequence). DNA of the CDR3: TGTGCCACCAGCAGCCCCGGCAGGGCTAGCGGGTTCCACGAGCAGTACTTC. This sequence encodes CATSSPGRASGFHEQYF. The whole variable domain, remainder taken from reference TRBV15 and TRBJ2-7, is DAMVIQNPRYQVTQFGKPVTLSCSQTLNHNVMYWYQQKSSQAPKLLFHYYDKDFNNEADTPDNFQSRRPNTSFCFLDIRSPGLGDTAMYLCATSSPGRASGFHEQYFGPGTRLTVT.

The sample holds a few counts of this clonotype. The chain employs TRBV13 and TRBJ2-1; D is possibly TRBD1 or TRBD2 (5 bases each). CDR3 size: 14 residues. Trimming removed 4 bases from V and 10 bases from J, with 17 bases in between. Germline V lookup: CDR1 PRHDT, CDR2 FYEKMQ (reference sequence). The CDR3 here is CASSSTGAQGEQFF. CDR3 DNA: TGTGCCAGCAGCTCAACCGGGGCCCAAGGGGAGCAGTTCTTC. The variable domain in full, with the rest retrieved from reference TRBV13 and TRBJ2-1, is AAGVIQSPRHLIKEKRETATLKCYPIPRHDTVYWYQQGPGQDPQFLISFYEKMQSDKGSIPDRFSAQQFSDYHSELNMSSLELGDSALYFCASSSTGAQGEQFFGPGTRLTVL.